Listed here is a single T cell receptor beta chain. These data are taken from a study of graft-versus-host responses after intestinal transplantation. Germline V gives CDR1 SGHAT, CDR2 FQNNGV. V shed 2 bases and J shed 6 bases, with 4 bases lying between them. The CDR3 runs to 12 residues. The method was immunoSEQ multiplex PCR; TCRdb's version includes in-frame clones alone and lacks a portion of them. The data contain tens of thousands of clones, more than 90% of them singletons. Sequenced material: bone marrow, taken approximately 700 days after intestinal transplantation. This sequence joins TRBV11-2 and TRBJ2-2; no reliable D call. This receptor was taken from a human patient who received an intestinal transplant, so some T cells may come from the graft donor. Written as DNA, the CDR3 is TGTGCCAGCAGCTTACTCCCCGGGGAGCTGTTTTTT. Translation: CASSLLPGELFF.